This TCR beta chain was sequenced during a study of identifying expanded T cells in peripheral blood. Data came from immunoSEQ multiplex PCR; TCRdb stores just in-frame clones and leaves some out. The top ten hold less than 5% of the sample, which has under 100,000 clones, around 83% seen once. The CDR3 consists of 16 residues. The junction had 5 bases not matched to a gene; V was cut back by 0 bases and J by 2 bases. CDR1 is SGHTS and CDR2 is YDEGEE in the germline V gene. This receptor was obtained from a person aged 18 to 69 in good health. The sample was blood. The V and J genes are TRBV5-8 and TRBJ1-2; TRBD1 aligns across 9 bases. CDR3 sequence (DNA): TGTGCCAGCAGCTTGGACGCCGGGACAGGGAACTATGGCTACACCTTC. Translation gives CASSLDAGTGNYGYTF.